The clone carrying this T cell receptor (beta chain) was picked up many times. Germline V lookup: CDR1 SGHNT, CDR2 YYREEE (reference sequence). V lost 4 bases and J 1 base, leaving 8 bases between the germline ends. This CDR3 is 13 amino acids long. This sample is part of a study of OX40 agonist ivuxolimab in advanced cancers. Study at large: Patients in the trial were receiving intravenous ivuxolimab every 2 weeks, at doses of 0.01 to 10 mg/kg.

Clones were read by immunoSEQ multiplex PCR, and TCRdb kept only the in-frame ones, dropping some. Among 65,000 to 70,000 clones listed, 60% to 85% were seen once. The clonotype originates from an adult with an advanced solid tumor such as melanoma, head and neck, liver or kidney cancer. The sequencing here drew on CD4+ or CD8+ T cells sorted from blood, taken in a trial of the OX40 agonist ivuxolimab. The chain uses TRBV5-4 and TRBJ2-5; D is ambiguous. DNA for the CDR3: TGTGCCAGCAGCGGCCCCCCCCAAGAGACCCAGTACTTC. Translating it yields CASSGPPQETQYF.